These T cell receptor beta chains were read from a single sample in a study of T-cell memory formation after mild COVID-19. TCRdb ran MiXCR on the 5' RACE reads and lists one entry per CDR3 protein. Of roughly 100,000 distinct CDR3 sequences in the sample, around 15% were seen once. Sequencing input: PBMCs or a T cell subset sorted from them (not recorded which). The source is an adult woman who had mild COVID-19 (a few samples of this study predate the infection). Cell type and time point are not known. Each CDR3 is given with its conserved first and last residue. D genes are given only for firm matches. Clone size is shown for a subset of rows, as once, few, many or a class of expanded clone.

>TRBV7-6|.|14|TRBJ2-7|many
TGTGCCAGCAGCCCTAGGGACTCAGCCTACGAGCAGTACTTC
CASSPRDSAYEQYF
>TRBV5-5|.|13|TRBJ2-7|few
TGTGCCAGCAGCTTTGGGATCGCCTACGAGCAGTACTTC
CASSFGIAYEQYF
>TRBV20-1|.|15|TRBJ1-5|.
TGCAGTGCTAGAGGCCAAGGGTTAGGCAATCAGCCCCAGCATTTT
CSARGQGLGNQPQHF
>TRBV5-5|.|14|TRBJ2-1|.
TGTGCCAGCAGCTTCCTGGACATAAACAATGAGCAGTTCTTC
CASSFLDINNEQFF
>TRBV7-8|.|16|TRBJ2-3|few
TGTGCCAGCAGCTCCCGGACTGTACTAGGCACAGATACGCAGTATTTT
CASSSRTVLGTDTQYF
>TRBV5-6|.|17|TRBJ2-2|few
TGTGCCAGCAGCCCCCTCCTAAGCAGGATTAACACCGGGGAGCTGTTTTTT
CASSPLLSRINTGELFF
>TRBV9|TRBD1|15|TRBJ1-1|.
TGTGCCAGCAGCGCCCGGACAGGGGCCCCTGGGCGGGCTTTCTTT
CASSARTGAPGRAFF
>TRBV7-6|TRBD1|15|TRBJ1-1|.
TGTGCCAGCAGCCACCCACAGGGGCTGAACACTGAAGCTTTCTTT
CASSHPQGLNTEAFF
>TRBV11-2|TRBD2|16|TRBJ2-3|.
TGTGCCAGCAGCTTCGGGTGGCTAGCGGACACAGATACGCAGTATTTT
CASSFGWLADTDTQYF
>TRBV27|.|13|TRBJ2-3|.
TGTGCCAGCAGTTTACGTAGAACAGATACGCAGTATTTT
CASSLRRTDTQYF
>TRBV20-1|TRBD2|17|TRBJ2-4|.
TGCAGTGCTAGAGAGAGCGGGGGAGATCTAGCCAAAAACATTCAGTACTTC
CSARESGGDLAKNIQYF
>TRBV7-6|TRBD2|16|TRBJ2-1|many
TGTGCCAGCAGCTTAGATCGCGGGAGCTCCTACAATGAGCAGTTCTTC
CASSLDRGSSYNEQFF
>TRBV9|TRBD1|13|TRBJ2-7|few
TGTGCCAGCAGCGGACAGGGGGCGTCCGAGCAGTACTTC
CASSGQGASEQYF
>TRBV7-9|.|14|TRBJ2-7|few
TGTGCCAGCAGCCCACCGGACGGAACCTACGAGCAGTACTTC
CASSPPDGTYEQYF
>TRBV4-2|.|13|TRBJ2-5|few
TGTGCCAGCAGCCAAGGGATCCAAGAGACCCAGTACTTC
CASSQGIQETQYF
>TRBV5-1|TRBD2|17|TRBJ2-1|few
TGCGCCAGCAGCTGGGGACTAGCGGGAGAAATTTCCAATGAGCAGTTCTTC
CASSWGLAGEISNEQFF
>TRBV5-1|TRBD1|15|TRBJ2-5|few
TGCGCCAGCAGTTCGGGACAGGACGACCAAGAGACCCAGTACTTC
CASSSGQDDQETQYF
>TRBV15|.|17|TRBJ2-2|.
TGTGCCACCAGCAGAGAGAGGCAGGGTGGTATGGCCGGGGAGCTGTTTTTT
CATSRERQGGMAGELFF
>TRBV3-1|.|15|TRBJ2-7|.
TGTGCCAGCAGCCAAGAGCTTGGAAGCTCCTACGAGCAGTACTTC
CASSQELGSSYEQYF
>TRBV29-1|.|16|TRBJ2-2|.
TGCAGCGTTGAACGGTGGGATCGCGCAACACCGGGTGAGCTGTTTTTT
CSVERWDRATPGELFF
>TRBV20-1|.|14|TRBJ2-5|few
TGCAGTGCTACTCCTCTGGCGGGCCAAGAGACCCAGTACTTC
CSATPLAGQETQYF
>TRBV7-9|.|14|TRBJ2-2|.
TGTGCCAGCAGCTTTCCTCAGCGGACCGGGGAGCTGTTTTTT
CASSFPQRTGELFF
>TRBV29-1|TRBD2|15|TRBJ2-1|.
TGCAGCGTCGGGACTAGCGGGGGGCATGACAATGAGCAGTTCTTC
CSVGTSGGHDNEQFF
>TRBV29-1|TRBD1|13|TRBJ2-7|many
TGCAGCGTCCCGGGACAGGGTAGCGACGAGCAGTACTTC
CSVPGQGSDEQYF
>TRBV4-1|TRBD1|13|TRBJ2-1|.
TGCGCCAGCACCGGGACAGGGGGTAATGAGCAGTTCTTC
CASTGTGGNEQFF
>TRBV21-1|.|13|TRBJ1-5|.
TGTGCCAGCAGCAAAGAAGGGGTGCAGCCCCAGCATTTT
CASSKEGVQPQHF
>TRBV7-6|TRBD2|17|TRBJ2-3|.
TGTGCCAGCAGCGCGCCGACTAGCGGGACTAGCACAGATACGCAGTATTTT
CASSAPTSGTSTDTQYF
>TRBV4-3|.|15|TRBJ1-2|few
TGCGCCAGCAGCCAAGCTCGGGGCGTGGGCTATGGCTACACCTTC
CASSQARGVGYGYTF
>TRBV7-9|TRBD2|18|TRBJ2-2|.
TGTGCCAGCAGCTCTAAAAGACTAGCGGGAGGGCCCACCGGGGAGCTGTTTTTT
CASSSKRLAGGPTGELFF
>TRBV12-3/TRBV12-4|.|14|TRBJ2-5|few
TGTGCCAGCAGTTTCGGCGGGACCAAAGAGACCCAGTACTTC
CASSFGGTKETQYF
>TRBV6-2/TRBV6-3|.|16|TRBJ1-2|.
TGTGCCAGCAGTTACTCGACACGGGGCCGTAACTATGGCTACACCTTC
CASSYSTRGRNYGYTF
>TRBV6-5|TRBD1|15|TRBJ1-1|.
TGTGCCAGCAGGCCGACAGGGGTAGGGAACACTGAAGCTTTCTTT
CASRPTGVGNTEAFF
>TRBV9|TRBD2|15|TRBJ2-5|once
TGTGCCAGCAGCGTCGGGACTACGCCAGCAGAGACCCAGTACTTC
CASSVGTTPAETQYF
>TRBV24-1|TRBD1|16|TRBJ2-2|.
TGTGCCACCAGTGATGCGGGACAGGGTCATCCCGGGGAGCTGTTTTTT
CATSDAGQGHPGELFF
>TRBV7-2|.|16|TRBJ2-3|.
TGTGCCAGCAGTTCGGACCATACCGGGGGCACAGATACGCAGTATTTT
CASSSDHTGGTDTQYF
>TRBV21-1|.|16|TRBJ2-7|.
TGTGCCAGCAGCAAAGATGAGTCAGGGTCCGGCTACGAGCAGTACTTC
CASSKDESGSGYEQYF
>TRBV7-2|TRBD2|18|TRBJ2-1|.
TGTGCCAGCAGCTTAGTTGCTAGCGGGGGGGCCATCAGCAATGAGCAGTTCTTC
CASSLVASGGAISNEQFF
>TRBV12-3/TRBV12-4|.|11|TRBJ2-1|few
TGTGCCAGCAGTACTGGGGATGAGCAGTTCTTC
CASSTGDEQFF
>TRBV7-9|.|15|TRBJ2-5|few
TGTGCCAGCAGCCCACTTGACAGGTTTGAAGAGACCCAGTACTTC
CASSPLDRFEETQYF
>TRBV28|.|16|TRBJ1-1|.
TGTGCCAGCAGTTTTATCCAGATCCGTAGGAACACTGAAGCTTTCTTT
CASSFIQIRRNTEAFF